Sequencing of this T cell receptor beta chain was carried out in a study of blood T cell repertoires in COVID-19 (dated by TCRdb to 2020 to 2022). About the full investigation: Samples from collaborators originated in the United States, Italy and Spain and spanned both the acute and convalescent phases of COVID-19. The material from the prospective study consisted of cDNA or gDNA derived from T cells, B-cell-depleted T cells, or PBMCs. The dataset comprised deeply sampled blood TCRbeta repertoires from subjects exposed to, actively infected with, or recovered from COVID-19. The repertoires were released in a freely available public database intended as a resource for research on the immune response to SARS-CoV-2. The samples were drawn from two sources: the first 160 participants of the ongoing ImmuneRACE study, and over 1,000 subjects contributed by 6 global collaborators. A de-identified subject ID, COVID-19 status, age in years and sex were almost always included in the sample metadata. Where available, HLA class I and class II types were obtained from metadata supplied by the sample provider rather than from assay-based typing.

The immunoSEQ Assay, a bias-controlled multiplex PCR, was used to amplify TCRbeta CDR3 regions from genomic DNA. Concerning the study's data processing: The number of nucleated cells in each sample was estimated by amplification of reference gene primers within the assay. Sequence reads were collapsed and filtered to measure the absolute abundance of every unique TCRbeta CDR3 rearrangement. For each sample, productive Simpson clonality was calculated as the square root of Simpson's diversity index across productive rearrangements. TCRdb obtained this table from immuneACCESS and retained in-frame rearrangements with V and J assigned. These tables miss some clones; where compared with another copy, unresolved V genes account for less than half of the shortfall, and the remainder is unexplained. That table supplies the V and J calls and clone size; D and trimming were determined from the DNA. For this sample there are around 320,000 clones; approximately 91% appear just once. 3% to 5% of the sample lies in the top ten.

With respect to this clone: Its specific antigen is unknown. Per-base qualities were not stored, and no clone one base away is much larger.

Overall results and qualifications from the work: How much clinical and demographic metadata was included differed by source and by participant, and the metadata was provided uncurated.

Participants in the prospective study were enrolled through a virtual design, were aged about 18 to 100 years, and lived in some 24 United States geographic areas. In the prospective study, cohorts were assigned on the basis of participant-reported clinical history obtained from a screening survey and a study questionnaire. Exposed participants were defined as having been in contact with someone with a PCR-confirmed or clinician-diagnosed COVID-19 case within 2 weeks of study entry. In the prospective study, mobile phlebotomists collected whole blood, serum and a nasopharyngeal or oropharyngeal swab from each participant. Over a roughly 2-month period, participants in the prospective study had the option of providing additional blood draws and questionnaires. Blood samples from the prospective study were shipped frozen or at room temperature prior to DNA extraction. The sequence derives from a woman under 40 who had been exposed to COVID-19. Sequenced: PBMCs or T cells enriched from blood (not recorded which).

The DNA sequence is TGTGCCAGCAGATCATTCATGGAGCAGTACTTC. This gives the protein CASRSFMEQYF. Recombination joined TRBV2 with TRBJ2-7; too little of a D gene remains to name it. Deletion took 6 bases off V and 7 bases off J, with a span of 10 bases between the germline ends. The germline V gene gives CDR1 as SNHLY and CDR2 as FYNNEI. Counted from cysteine to phenylalanine, this CDR3 has 11 amino acids. Only CDR3 DNA is held: 33 bases, read in frame from base 1.